This entry lists 29 T cell receptor beta chains sequenced from one sample in a study of cytomegalovirus exposure and HLA in healthy donors (dated by TCRdb to 2017 to 2019). Libraries were built with the immunoSEQ multiplex PCR assay. For the multiplex PCR, a mixture combining 60 forward primers for TCR Vbeta segments and 13 reverse primers for TCR Jbeta segments was used. In its TCRdb copy, this immuneACCESS table keeps in-frame sequences only and misses some clones. Where compared with another copy, unresolved V genes explain less than half of these, and the others have no known cause. This sample holds 150,000 to 180,000 clones; 65% to 80% were observed only once. 2.8% of the sample is taken by the ten largest. Input material: PBMCs. These receptors were taken from a man between 18 and 29 years old in good health and CMV-seronegative.

This rearrangement joins TRBV4-1 to TRBJ1-2; possible D gene TRBD1, 6 bases. V gave up 2 bases and J gave up 6 bases, with 19 bases separating them. Looked up from germline, CDR1 is MGHRA and CDR2 is YSYEKL. The CDR3 length is 16 residues. Written as DNA, the CDR3 is TGCGCCAGCAGCCAACCGCAGGGGCCCTTAGGGAATGGCTACACCTTC. Its translation is CASSQPQGPLGNGYTF.

This chain links TRBV2 with TRBJ2-3; D might be TRBD1 (6 bases). In germline, CDR1 is SNHLY, CDR2 FYNNEI. V lost 6 bases and J lost 5, with 15 bases in between. The CDR3 extends over 14 amino acids. The CDR3 spells CASSPGTTQDTQYF. The CDR3 nucleotides are TGTGCCAGCAGCCCCGGGACAACCCAAGATACGCAGTATTTT.

This clone has more than one count but fewer than ten. The chain recombines TRBV5-1 with TRBJ2-2; no clear D. Germline V gene data show CDR1 as SGHRS and CDR2 as YFSETQ. CDR3 size: 16 residues. V lost 0 bases and J 0 bases, leaving 9 bases between the germline ends. The CDR3 sequence: CASSLGGNPNTGELFF. CDR3 coding DNA: TGCGCCAGCAGCTTGGGAGGCAATCCGAACACCGGGGAGCTGTTTTTT.

The CDR3 nucleotides read TGTGCCAGCAGCCCCCCCAGGGGCCAATCCTACGAGCAGTACGTC. It specifies CASSPPRGQSYEQYV. The chain carries TRBV28 and TRBJ2-7, with a tentative D call TRBD1 (6 bases). Germline V gene sequence: CDR1 MDHEN, CDR2 SYDVKM. CDR3 length equals 15 residues. The V gene lost 6 bases and the J gene lost 1 base, with 16 bases spanning the gap.

The gene calls are TRBV6-1 and TRBJ1-2; a weak D match, TRBD1 (6 bases). V was shortened by 1 base and J by 5 bases, with 20 bases between the two germline ends. Germline V gene sequence: CDR1 MNHNS, CDR2 SASEGT. This CDR3 contains 17 residues. CDR3 residues: CASSEVGGRVPVYGYTF. CDR3 DNA: TGTGCCAGCAGTGAAGTGGGGGGGCGTGTCCCCGTATATGGCTACACCTTC.

This clone was counted a few times. V and J are TRBV4-1 and TRBJ2-7; D gene ambiguous. This CDR3 spans 10 amino acids. Germline assignment: CDR1 MGHRA and CDR2 YSYEKL. The V end was cut by 10 bases, the J end by 3 bases, with 7 bases between. The CDR3 DNA reads as TGCGCCACCACGAACTACGAGCAGTACGTC. Translating it yields CATTNYEQYV.

V and J are TRBV4-1 and TRBJ1-1; tentatively, D is TRBD1 (6 bases). This CDR3 has 14 amino acids. V gave up 6 bases and J gave up 1 base, with 12 bases separating them. CDR1 and CDR2 from the germline V gene are MGHRA and YSYEKL. The CDR3 loop reads CASRGGFSNTEAFF. The CDR3 DNA reads TGCGCCAGCAGAGGGGGATTTTCGAACACTGAAGCTTTCTTT.

The chain carries TRBV19 and TRBJ1-2; 7 bases are a match to TRBD1. CDR1 LNHDA and CDR2 SQIVND come from the germline V gene (reference sequence). CDR3 length: 14 amino acids. V shed 9 bases, J shed 8 bases, and the junction held 15 bases outside the gene matches. The CDR3: CASETGERVGGYTF. CDR3 coding DNA: TGTGCCAGCGAAACAGGGGAGCGGGTTGGCGGCTACACCTTC.

The rearrangement links TRBV5-1 to TRBJ2-4, with D possibly TRBD2 on 7 matching bases. Germline values: CDR1 SGHRS, CDR2 YFSETQ. V lost 4 bases to trimming and J lost 12 bases, with 20 bases between them. The CDR3 spans 14 residues. The CDR3 region is CASSPTGGPARQYF. Here the CDR3 DNA reads TGCGCCAGCAGCCCTACGGGGGGCCCAGCTCGTCAGTACTTC.

The chain carries TRBV28 and TRBJ2-5; 9 positions agree with TRBD2. Trimming cost V 6 bases and J 0 bases; bases outside gene matches: 2. Per the germline V gene, CDR1 is MDHEN and CDR2 is SYDVKM. The CDR3 has 14 residues. The CDR3 DNA reads as TGTGCCAGCAGATGGACTAGCGACCAAGAGACCCAGTACTTC. Translating it yields CASRWTSDQETQYF.

The chain has TRBV27 and TRBJ2-7, with 7 bases matching TRBD1. The germline gives CDR1 MNHEY, CDR2 SMNVEV (reference sequence). The CDR3 is 14 residues long. V shed 5 bases, J shed 2 bases, and the junction held 6 bases outside the gene matches. CDR3 loop: CASSAPDRTYEQYF. The DNA of the CDR3 is TGTGCCAGCAGTGCCCCGGACAGGACCTACGAGCAGTACTTC.

The table lists this clone with a few counts. The rearrangement links TRBV7-9 to TRBJ2-7; TRBD1 matches at 7 bases. Germline V CDR1 and CDR2: SEHNR, FQNEAQ (reference sequence). V shed 4 bases and J 3 bases; nucleotides not matched to a gene: 3. The CDR3 covers 13 residues. Here the CDR3 DNA reads TGTGCCAGCAGCTCTGGGACAGTCTACGAGCAGTACTTC. Translation: CASSSGTVYEQYF.

The V call is TRBV5-1, the J call TRBJ2-7, with 7 bases that match TRBD1. The ends lost 4 bases at V and 2 bases at J; junction bases unmatched: 3. The CDR3 covers 13 residues. CDR1 is SGHRS, CDR2 YFSETQ, per germline. In DNA form, the CDR3 reads TGCGCCAGCAGCAACGACAGGGCCTACGAGCAGTACTTC. Amino acids: CASSNDRAYEQYF.

This chain uses TRBV10-3 with TRBJ1-1; D remains unclear. With 6 bases removed from V and 3 bases from J, the gap between germline ends came to 11 bases. The CDR3 loop spans 13 amino acids. The germline gives CDR1 ENHRY, CDR2 SYGVKD. CDR3 amino acids: CAIRAGRDTEAFF. Here the CDR3 DNA reads TGTGCCATCAGGGCGGGTCGGGACACTGAAGCTTTCTTT.

The chain recombines TRBV19 with TRBJ1-5, with D unresolved. V was trimmed by 3 bases and J by 4 bases, leaving 10 bases between them. Germline loops: CDR1 LNHDA, CDR2 SQIVND (reference sequence). This CDR3 contains 14 residues. The CDR3 sequence: CASSIGRNNQPQHF. Written as DNA, the CDR3 is TGTGCCAGTAGTATCGGCAGGAATAATCAGCCCCAGCATTTT.

This clone has a handful of counts. The chain recombines TRBV29-1 with TRBJ2-2; TRBD1 aligns across 7 bases. Trimming removed 5 bases from V and 1 base from J; junction bases left unmatched: 4. This CDR3 region has 14 residues. Germline V gene sequence: CDR1 SQVTM, CDR2 ANQGSEA. CDR3 DNA sequence: TGCAGCGTTATTAGACAGGGGAACACCGGGGAGCTGTTTTTT. This encodes CSVIRQGNTGELFF.

The chain has TRBV7-9 and TRBJ2-3; the match to TRBD1 covers 7 bases. Germline V CDR1 and CDR2: SEHNR, FQNEAQ (reference sequence). Germline trimming cut 4 bases from V and 2 bases from J; bases unmatched to any gene: 12. The CDR3 loop spans 17 amino acids. CDR3 bases: TGTGCCAGCAGCTCAAGCAAGGGGGCGAGATTCACAGATACGCAGTATTTT. Protein product: CASSSSKGARFTDTQYF.

The rearrangement joins TRBV4-1 to TRBJ1-1; a weak D match, TRBD1 (6 bases). Trimming left V 2 bases short and J 3 bases short, with 13 bases between. CDR1 is MGHRA and CDR2 is YSYEKL in the germline V gene. CDR3 length equals 15 residues. The CDR3 sequence: CASSQKQGRDTEAFF. CDR3 nucleotide sequence: TGCGCCAGCAGCCAAAAACAGGGTCGAGACACTGAAGCTTTCTTT.

The rearrangement joins TRBV10-3 to TRBJ1-2, with TRBD1 matching over 9 bases. V was pared by 7 bases and J by 8 bases, with 5 bases of the junction left unmatched. The CDR3 is made up of 12 amino acids. CDR1 and CDR2 (germline): ENHRY, SYGVKD. CDR3 sequence (DNA): TGTGCCATCAAGGGACAGGGTCAAGGCTACACCTTC. Its protein product is CAIKGQGQGYTF.

The chain couples TRBV6-5 to TRBJ2-1; D is uncertain. The CDR3 sequence is 13 residues long. V was cut by 11 bases and J by 0 bases, with 11 bases left in between. CDR1 and CDR2 from the germline V gene are MNHEY and SVGAGI. CDR3 sequence: CASGQSSYNEQFF. Written as DNA, the CDR3 is TGTGCCTCAGGCCAGAGCTCCTACAATGAGCAGTTCTTC.

The gene calls are TRBV5-6 and TRBJ1-1; D not resolved. The CDR3 totals 15 residues. From germline, CDR1 is SGHDT and CDR2 YYEEEE. V was pared by 0 bases and J by 5 bases, with 14 bases between. CDR3 in DNA: TGTGCCAGCAGCTTGGGTGTCGGTCGAGGGACTGAAGCTTTCTTT. Protein sequence: CASSLGVGRGTEAFF.

J is TRBJ2-7 and V is TRBV28, with 7 bases that match TRBD1. The trim removed 2 bases at V and 9 bases at J, leaving 10 bases unmatched. The CDR3 is 14 residues long. Germline V gene sequence: CDR1 MDHEN, CDR2 SYDVKM. In DNA form, the CDR3 reads TGTGCCAGCAGTTTAAATCCTGGGACAGTCCGGCAGTACGTC. Protein sequence: CASSLNPGTVRQYV.

The chain recombines TRBV6-1 with TRBJ1-2; 9 nucleotides agree with TRBD1. There are 13 residues in the CDR3. Trimming cost V 10 bases and J 6 bases; bases outside gene matches: 9. CDR1 MNHNS and CDR2 SASEGT come from the germline V gene. DNA of the CDR3: TGTGCCACCACCAGGGACAGGGTCGATGGCTACACCTTC. Protein: CATTRDRVDGYTF.

Of note for this clone: A read error may produce the germline difference seen at one junction end. J is TRBJ1-3 and V is TRBV5-1, with D possibly TRBD1 on 5 matching bases. The CDR3 runs to 14 residues. CDR1 SGHRS and CDR2 YFSETQ come from the germline V gene. Here the CDR3 reads CASSGGTPGNAIYF. The CDR3 region has the DNA TGCGCCAGCAGCGGCGGGACTCCTGGAAACGCCATATATTTT.

The CDR3 here is CASSEGTGRGGYTF. CDR3 sequence (DNA): TGCGCCAGCAGCGAGGGGACAGGACGAGGGGGCTACACCTTC. The V call is TRBV5-1, the J call TRBJ1-2, with 8 nucleotides matching TRBD1. The CDR3 length is 14 residues. The V and J ends lost 4 bases and 8 bases, in that order; junction bases with no gene match: 10. Germline V lookup: CDR1 SGHRS, CDR2 YFSETQ.

The J gene is TRBJ2-2, the V gene TRBV9; 8 positions agree with TRBD2. The CDR3 extends over 16 amino acids. CDR1 is SGDLS, CDR2 YYNGEE, per germline. Unmatched junction bases numbered 1, after V lost 0 bases and J lost 0 bases. The CDR3 loop reads CASSVVSGANTGELFF. CDR3 sequence (DNA): TGTGCCAGCAGCGTAGTTAGCGGGGCGAACACCGGGGAGCTGTTTTTT.

J is TRBJ1-5 and V is TRBV28; weak D call: TRBD1 (5 bases). The germline V and J ends were trimmed by 2 bases and 6 bases, with 11 bases remaining between them. Germline V gene sequence: CDR1 MDHEN, CDR2 SYDVKM. The CDR3 is 14 residues long. CDR3 nucleotides: TGTGCCAGCAGTTTACAATGGCAGGGTCAGCCCCAGCATTTT. Its translation: CASSLQWQGQPQHF.

The chain carries TRBV5-1 and TRBJ2-1, with 7 bases lining up with TRBD2. The CDR3 length is 14 residues. The V segment lost 7 bases and the J segment 5 bases; nucleotides outside the gene matches: 9. Germline CDR1 SGHRS, CDR2 YFSETQ. CDR3 loop: CASGEGGRNNEQFF. The CDR3 DNA reads TGCGCCAGCGGGGAGGGCGGGCGTAACAATGAGCAGTTCTTC.

This sequence joins TRBV5-6 and TRBJ1-1; tentatively, D is TRBD1 (6 bases). Germline V CDR1 and CDR2: SGHDT, YYEEEE. CDR3 size: 15 residues. V was cut by 3 bases and J by 3 bases, with 15 bases left in between. The CDR3 bases are TGTGCCAGCAGCTCACCTATGACAGGCTACACTGAAGCTTTCTTT. It yields the protein CASSSPMTGYTEAFF.